The present T cell receptor (beta chain) was sequenced within a study of OX40 agonist ivuxolimab in advanced cancers. There are 13 residues in the CDR3. V was clipped by 4 bases and J by 5 bases; unmatched bases: 2. The germline V gene encodes CDR1 SGHVS and CDR2 FNYEAQ. Sequenced by immunoSEQ multiplex PCR; TCRdb stores in-frame clones only, minus some. The sample has 20,000 or so clones, 74% seen once. J is TRBJ2-7 and V is TRBV7-6; 10 bases map to TRBD1. The specimen was CD4+ or CD8+ T cells sorted from blood, collected in a trial of the OX40 agonist ivuxolimab. The source of this sequence is an adult with an advanced solid tumor such as melanoma, head and neck, liver or kidney cancer. The CDR3 sequence: CASSSGTGDEQYF. The CDR3 nucleotides are TGTGCCAGCAGCTCCGGGACAGGGGACGAGCAGTACTTC.